Presented here are 5 T cell receptor beta chains from one specimen sequenced in a study of control samples from healthy donors and cancer patients. TCRdb's copy holds only in-frame clones and misses some; the assay was immunoSEQ multiplex PCR. The table lists some 120,000 clones, 80% to 90% of them singletons, with approximately 1.1% in the top ten. The material sequenced was PBMCs. These receptors all stem from a woman between 50 and 59 years old with colorectal cancer.

The chain joins TRBV11-3 to TRBJ1-3, with D possibly matching TRBD1 (6 bases). Trimming pared 1 base from V and 0 bases from J, leaving 16 bases between. The CDR3 loop spans 18 amino acids. CDR1 is SGHNT, CDR2 YENEEA, per germline. The CDR3 region has the DNA TGTGCCAGCAGCTTAGGACACAGTTACAGGGCCTCTGGAAACACCATATATTTT. The encoded protein is CASSLGHSYRASGNTIYF.

V usage is TRBV28 and J usage is TRBJ2-7, with TRBD2 matching over 11 bases. The CDR3 length is 13 residues. Germline CDR1 and CDR2: MDHEN and SYDVKM. With V trimmed by 8 bases and J by 6 bases, 6 bases remained unmatched. CDR3 in amino acids: CASELAGGAEQYF. CDR3 nucleotide sequence: TGTGCCAGCGAGCTAGCGGGAGGTGCCGAGCAGTACTTC.

The rearrangement links TRBV5-1 to TRBJ1-1; the D is unclear. CDR1 and CDR2 (germline): SGHRS, YFSETQ. The V end lost 0 bases, the J end lost 7 bases, and 10 bases lay between the germline ends. The CDR3 consists of 13 residues. DNA for the CDR3: TGCGCCAGCAGCTTGGGTGGGTCAGGTGAAGCTTTCTTT. As protein: CASSLGGSGEAFF.

V usage is TRBV11-3 and J usage is TRBJ2-2, with 16 bases identical to TRBD2. Germline CDR1 reads SGHNT; CDR2 reads YENEEA. With V trimmed by 8 bases and J by 6 bases, 6 bases remained unmatched. The CDR3 loop spans 16 amino acids. CDR3 coding DNA: TGTGCCAGCCGACGGGGACTAGCGGGAGGGTCCGGGGAGCTGTTTTTT. It specifies CASRRGLAGGSGELFF.

The V call is TRBV11-2, the J call TRBJ1-3, with D unresolved. This CDR3 spans 17 amino acids. V shed 1 base and J shed 4 bases, with 17 bases lying between them. Per the germline V gene, CDR1 is SGHAT and CDR2 is FQNNGV. In DNA, the CDR3 is TGTGCCAGCAGCTTAGCTATCTCCTCGGTAAAAGGAAACACCATATATTTT. Its protein is CASSLAISSVKGNTIYF.